The 32 T cell receptor beta chains below come from one sample, sequenced in a study of OX40 agonist ivuxolimab in advanced cancers. Data came from immunoSEQ multiplex PCR; TCRdb stores just in-frame clones and leaves some out. Here the sample spans roughly 86,000 clones, roughly 85% being singletons. Sequences were derived from CD4+ or CD8+ T cells sorted from blood, sampled in a trial of the OX40 agonist ivuxolimab. These receptors originate from an adult with an advanced solid tumor such as melanoma, head and neck, liver or kidney cancer.

V gene TRBV4-2 combines with J gene TRBJ2-1; 14 nucleotides match TRBD2. Germline V CDR1 and CDR2: LGHNA, YNFKEQ. With V trimmed by 0 bases and J by 8 bases, 6 bases remained unmatched. The CDR3 has 17 residues. The CDR3 DNA reads as TGTGCCAGCAGCCAAGAGACTAGCGGGAGGGGTAGCTATGAGCAGTTCTTC. As protein: CASSQETSGRGSYEQFF.

V and J are TRBV5-4 and TRBJ2-3, with D uncertain. The ends were cut back, 0 bases at V and 7 bases at J, with 12 bases in the middle. Germline-derived CDR1 and CDR2 are SGHNT and YYREEE (reference sequence). The CDR3 has 14 amino acids. The CDR3 region is CASSLDSSSNTQYF. The CDR3 DNA sequence: TGTGCCAGCAGCTTGGATTCGTCCAGCAATACGCAGTATTTT.

In this sample, this clone turned up a few times. The chain links TRBV5-1 to TRBJ2-7, with 8 positions matching TRBD2. With V trimmed by 4 bases and J by 2 bases, 5 bases remained unmatched. Germline CDR1 reads SGHRS; CDR2 reads YFSETQ. The CDR3 consists of 14 residues. For the CDR3, the DNA is TGCGCCAGCAGCCCGAGAGCGGGAGCCTACGAGCAGTACTTC. Translation: CASSPRAGAYEQYF.

The V call is TRBV5-4, the J call TRBJ1-4, with D tentatively TRBD1 (5 bases). V shed 0 bases and J shed 8 bases, with 17 bases lying between them. CDR1 is SGHNT and CDR2 is YYREEE in the germline V gene (reference sequence). The CDR3 consists of 16 residues. The chain's CDR3 is CASSLAFGGSKEKLFF. CDR3 nucleotides: TGTGCCAGCAGCTTGGCCTTCGGGGGTAGTAAGGAAAAACTGTTTTTT.

This clone showed up just once. The gene calls are TRBV7-6 and TRBJ1-4; D not resolved. CDR1 and CDR2 from the germline V gene are SGHVS and FNYEAQ. V was cut by 1 base and J by 1 base, with 10 bases left in between. This CDR3 comprises 16 residues. The CDR3 region has the DNA TGTGCCAGCAGCTTAGGTCTCGGCAGAACTAATGAAAAACTGTTTTTT. This encodes CASSLGLGRTNEKLFF.

This clone has just one count. V gene TRBV19 combines with J gene TRBJ2-6; 9 nucleotides align to TRBD2. Looked up from germline, CDR1 is LNHDA and CDR2 is SQIVND (reference sequence). The J segment lost 3 bases and the V segment lost 9 bases, leaving 15 bases of the junction unmatched. The CDR3 is 18 residues long. CDR3 amino acids: CASTSRASGIGGANVLTF. DNA for the CDR3: TGTGCCAGCACCTCTCGGGCTAGCGGGATAGGTGGGGCCAACGTCCTGACTTTC.

This clone has just one count. Other DNA sequences from this sample encode an identical CDR3 as well. J is TRBJ2-7 and V is TRBV19; D uncertain. CDR3 size: 16 residues. CDR1 is LNHDA, CDR2 SQIVND, per germline (reference sequence). V was trimmed by 5 bases and J by 0 bases, leaving 17 bases between them. In DNA form, the CDR3 reads TGTGCCAGTAGTGAGGACGGATCCTTGAGCTCCTACGAGCAGTACTTC. Translation gives CASSEDGSLSSYEQYF.

Worth noting for this clone: The same CDR3 arises from other DNA sequences in this sample as well. The chain couples TRBV7-2 to TRBJ1-6, with a tentative D call TRBD1 (5 bases). Germline V gene data show CDR1 as SGHTA and CDR2 as FQGNSA. CDR3 length: 13 amino acids. V gave up 2 bases and J gave up 14 bases, with 13 bases separating them. CDR3 DNA sequence: TGTGCCAGCAGCTTAACAGGACCTATGTCCCTCCACTTT. It yields the protein CASSLTGPMSLHF. The full variable domain, rest sourced from reference TRBV7-2 and TRBJ1-6, is GAGVSQSPSNKVTEKGKDVELRCDPISGHTALYWYRQSLGQGLEFLIYFQGNSAPDKSGLPSDRFSAERTGGSVSTLTIQRTQQEDSAVYLCASSLTGPMSLHFGNGTRLTVT.

This chain uses TRBV29-1 with TRBJ2-1, with 8 bases aligning to TRBD2. V shed 8 bases, J shed 9 bases, and the junction held 12 bases outside the gene matches. The germline CDR1 and CDR2 sequences are SQVTM and ANQGSEA. This CDR3 spans 13 amino acids. CDR3 sequence: CSTLGRVQGEQFF. Written as DNA, the CDR3 is TGCAGCACCCTCGGGAGGGTGCAAGGTGAGCAGTTCTTC.

The chain couples TRBV19 to TRBJ2-2; D gene uncertain. The CDR3 sequence is 15 residues long. Trimming removed 7 bases from V and 4 bases from J, with 16 bases in between. Germline V gene data show CDR1 as LNHDA and CDR2 as SQIVND (reference sequence). Written as DNA, the CDR3 is TGTGCCAGTAAGGAGCACCGTCCGCGCACCGGGGAGCTGTTTTTT. Its protein product is CASKEHRPRTGELFF.

The gene calls are TRBV7-2 and TRBJ1-1; D is unclear. The CDR3 spans 11 residues. Per the germline V gene, CDR1 is SGHTA and CDR2 is FQGNSA. V lost 1 base and J lost 9, with 6 bases in between. DNA for the CDR3: TGTGCCAGCAGCTTAGATTACCAAGCTTTCTTT. Its protein is CASSLDYQAFF.

The gene calls are TRBV27 and TRBJ1-5; D is perhaps TRBD1 (5 bases). This CDR3 has 14 amino acids. The V gene lost 6 bases and the J gene lost 4 bases, with 13 bases spanning the gap. Germline V lookup: CDR1 MNHEY, CDR2 SMNVEV (reference sequence). CDR3 sequence reads: CASSVDSSNQPQHF. CDR3 bases: TGTGCCAGCAGCGTCGACAGTAGTAATCAGCCCCAGCATTTT.

The rearrangement links TRBV19 to TRBJ2-3; 8 nucleotides match TRBD2. Germline CDR1 LNHDA, CDR2 SQIVND (reference sequence). The V and J ends lost 1 base and 3 bases, in that order; junction bases with no gene match: 3. This CDR3 contains 15 residues. In nucleotides, the CDR3 is TGTGCCAGTAGTATAGGGCGGGGGGCTACAGATACGCAGTATTTT. Its protein product is CASSIGRGATDTQYF.

This clone was seen a few times. The gene calls are TRBV30 and TRBJ2-4; 9 positions match TRBD2. The germline CDR1 and CDR2 sequences are GTSNPN and SVGIG (reference sequence). This CDR3 comprises 15 residues. V lost 1 base to trimming and J lost 1 base; unmatched junction nucleotides: 2. Here the CDR3 reads CAWSATSGAKNIQYF. In nucleotides, the CDR3 is TGTGCCTGGAGTGCGACTAGCGGTGCCAAAAACATTCAGTACTTC. Filled out from reference TRBV30 and TRBJ2-4, the complete variable domain reads SQTIHQWPATLVQPVGSPLSLECTVEGTSNPNLYWYRQAAGRGLQLLFYSVGIGQISSEVPQNLSASRPQDRQFILSSKKLLLSDSGFYLCAWSATSGAKNIQYFGAGTRLSVL.

This rearrangement joins TRBV10-1 to TRBJ2-1; D remains ambiguous. V dropped 2 bases and J dropped 0 bases, with 11 bases sitting between them. The germline gives CDR1 WNHNN, CDR2 SYGVQD (reference sequence). The length of the CDR3 is 16 residues. Here the CDR3 reads CASSELDGLSYNEQFF. DNA of the CDR3: TGCGCCAGCAGTGAGCTGGACGGTCTCTCCTACAATGAGCAGTTCTTC.

The chain has TRBV4-3 and TRBJ1-3; D remains unclear. Germline V lookup: CDR1 LGHNA, CDR2 YSLEER. V lost 0 bases to trimming and J lost 3 bases, with 12 bases between them. The CDR3 length is 16 residues. CDR3 sequence reads: CASSQDRGGLGNTIYF. DNA for the CDR3: TGCGCCAGCAGCCAAGATAGAGGCGGGCTTGGAAACACCATATATTTT.

J is TRBJ2-1 and V is TRBV6-5; TRBD1 might be the D (6 bases). Trimming shortened V by 6 bases and J by 3 bases, and 9 bases separated the two germline ends. This CDR3 comprises 13 residues. The germline gives CDR1 MNHEY, CDR2 SVGAGI. The DNA of the CDR3 is TGTGCCAGCAGACTGGACAGCTACAATGAGCAGTTCTTC. Amino acids: CASRLDSYNEQFF.

The chain recombines TRBV6-1 with TRBJ1-1; D unresolved. From germline, CDR1 is MNHNS and CDR2 SASEGT. This CDR3 is 12 amino acids long. V was pared by 6 bases and J by 1 base, with 6 bases between. The DNA of the CDR3 is TGTGCCAGCAGGCCCACGAACACTGAAGCTTTCTTT. It specifies CASRPTNTEAFF.

Regarding this clone: The same CDR3 is also encoded by other DNA sequences in this sample. CDR3 loop: CASSLKGGGGGQETQYF. The CDR3 region has the DNA TGTGCCAGCAGCTTAAAAGGGGGCGGAGGGGGTCAAGAGACCCAGTACTTC. The genes are TRBV7-3 and TRBJ2-5, with a possible D match to TRBD1 (7 bases). The CDR3 is 17 amino acids. CDR1 is SGHTA, CDR2 FQGTGA, per germline. Trimming left V 1 base short and J 2 bases short, with 17 bases between.

The V and J genes are TRBV6-6 and TRBJ2-3; 7 bases fit TRBD2. The CDR3 consists of 14 residues. Germline CDR1 and CDR2: MNHNY and SVGAGI (reference sequence). The ends lost 6 bases at V and 2 bases at J; junction bases unmatched: 5. The CDR3 sequence: CASSNGGFTDTQYF. In DNA, the CDR3 is TGTGCCAGCAGCAACGGGGGGTTCACAGATACGCAGTATTTT.

The rearrangement uses TRBV9 and TRBJ1-6; no firm D call. CDR1 is SGDLS, CDR2 YYNGEE, per germline. The CDR3 extends over 15 amino acids. Trimming took 4 bases from V and 7 from J, leaving 15 bases between them. The CDR3 sequence is CASSQNIGRNSPLHF. CDR3 sequence (DNA): TGTGCCAGCAGCCAAAATATCGGTAGGAATTCACCCCTCCACTTT.

The genes are TRBV28 and TRBJ2-7; maybe TRBD1 (5 bases). Trimming cost V 7 bases and J 6 bases, with 10 bases left between them. Germline lookup yields CDR1 MDHEN and CDR2 SYDVKM. This CDR3 has 11 residues. CDR3 nucleotides: TGTGCCAGCAACAGGAGAACCGAGCAGTACTTC. Amino acids: CASNRRTEQYF.

The CDR3 region has the DNA TGTGCCAGTACCCCGAGGACAGGGGGCACAACTAATGAAAAACTGTTTTTT. Encoded protein: CASTPRTGGTTNEKLFF. The chain has TRBV19 and TRBJ1-4; 11 nucleotides align to TRBD1. With V trimmed by 7 bases and J by 0 bases, 7 bases remained unmatched. The V gene's germline CDR1 is LNHDA and CDR2 SQIVND (reference sequence). CDR3 length: 17 residues. Full variable domain (rest looked up from reference TRBV19 and TRBJ1-4): DGGITQSPKYLFRKEGQNVTLSCEQNLNHDAMYWYRQDPGQGLRLIYYSQIVNDFQKGDIAEGYSVSREKKESFPLTVTSAQKNPTAFYLCASTPRTGGTTNEKLFFGSGTQLSVL.

The chain has TRBV9 and TRBJ2-2, with 9 bases fitting TRBD1. Losses at the gene ends were 0 bases for V and 7 bases for J; bases not matched to a gene: 4. The germline CDR1 and CDR2 sequences are SGDLS and YYNGEE. The CDR3 sequence is 15 residues long. The CDR3 DNA sequence: TGTGCCAGCAGCGTAGGACAGGGGGTGATCGGGGAGCTGTTTTTT. Protein product: CASSVGQGVIGELFF.

The DNA of the CDR3 is TGCGCCAGCAGCCCAACCGGGACTAGCTATGATACGCAGTATTTT. Its protein product is CASSPTGTSYDTQYF. The chain is built from TRBV5-1 and TRBJ2-3; TRBD2 aligns across 9 bases. The trim removed 4 bases at V and 6 bases at J, leaving 9 bases unmatched. Per the germline V gene, CDR1 is SGHRS and CDR2 is YFSETQ. There are 15 residues in the CDR3.

V usage is TRBV18 and J usage is TRBJ1-4; 9 positions match TRBD1. The CDR3 is 15 residues long. J gave up 7 bases and V 8 bases, and 11 bases lay outside the gene matches. Germline assignment: CDR1 KGHSH and CDR2 LQKENI. The DNA of the CDR3 is TGTGCCAGCACGAATACAGGGGGCTTTGGTGAAAAACTGTTTTTT. As protein: CASTNTGGFGEKLFF.

The rearrangement links TRBV9 to TRBJ2-1; 7 bases align to TRBD2. Germline CDR1 is SGDLS and CDR2 is YYNGEE. This CDR3 has 15 residues. V dropped 2 bases and J dropped 8; count of bases not matched to a gene: 10. The CDR3 spells CASSVYSGLADEQFF. Here the CDR3 DNA reads TGTGCCAGCAGCGTCTATAGCGGGCTAGCGGATGAGCAGTTCTTC.

This CDR3 reads CASSPGTGRMNTEAFF. The CDR3 DNA reads TGTGCCAGCAGCCCAGGGACAGGGAGGATGAACACTGAAGCTTTCTTT. The chain carries TRBV7-9 and TRBJ1-1, with TRBD1 identical over 9 bases. The trim removed 5 bases at V and 0 bases at J, leaving 7 bases unmatched. The CDR3 has 16 amino acids. Germline-derived CDR1 and CDR2 are SEHNR and FQNEAQ (reference sequence).

The chain recombines TRBV7-2 with TRBJ1-5, with D possibly being TRBD1 (6 bases). CDR3 length: 17 residues. CDR1 SGHTA and CDR2 FQGNSA come from the germline V gene. The germline V and J ends were trimmed by 3 bases and 0 bases, with 15 bases remaining between them. CDR3 sequence: CASSFRAGVFSNQPQHF. In DNA form, the CDR3 reads TGTGCCAGCAGCTTTAGGGCAGGGGTGTTTAGCAATCAGCCCCAGCATTTT.

This chain links TRBV4-3 with TRBJ1-4, with 8 positions matching TRBD1. The CDR3 length is 16 residues. CDR1 and CDR2 from the germline V gene are LGHNA and YSLEER. With V trimmed by 3 bases and J by 8 bases, 11 bases remained unmatched. The CDR3 here is CASSHNGQGYVEKLFF. The CDR3 coding sequence is TGCGCCAGCAGCCATAACGGACAGGGTTATGTAGAAAAACTGTTTTTT.

Points on this clone: The junction and the germline gene differ at one end; a read error may be behind it. The chain links TRBV7-3 to TRBJ2-3, with TRBD2 matching over 10 bases. CDR3 length: 13 amino acids. CDR1 is SGHTA, CDR2 FQGTGA, per germline. The CDR3, as DNA: TGTGCCACCAGCGGGGGGGCCTTAGATACGCAGTATTTT. This codes for CATSGGALDTQYF.

V usage is TRBV18 and J usage is TRBJ1-3; 7 bases map to TRBD1. The CDR3 runs to 18 residues. V trimming: 3 bases; J trimming: 0 bases; junction bases outside the gene matches: 11. Germline V gene data show CDR1 as KGHSH and CDR2 as LQKENI. The CDR3 DNA is TGTGCCAGCTCACCTGCACAGGGGACTATAATCTCTGGAAACACCATATATTTT. Its protein product is CASSPAQGTIISGNTIYF.